This T cell receptor (beta chain) was retrieved from a study of blood T cells in healthy people across ages. Study results and limitations: More naive CD4+ cells and higher diversity marked long-lived donors relative to aged donors.

Regarding this clonotype: Its antigen is unknown.

A second roughly 7 to 12 cycle PCR used barcoded and J-beta primers. One entry per CDR3 protein results from TCRdb running MiXCR on the 5' RACE reads. The repertoire holds over a million distinct CDR3 sequences, roughly 40% seen once, with 7% to 9.5% in the top ten. The CDR3 is 12 amino acids. Germline CDR1 is DFQATT and CDR2 is SNEGSKA (reference sequence). V was pared by 1 base and J by 3 bases, with 7 bases between. V and J are TRBV20-1 and TRBJ2-7; possible D gene TRBD1, 6 bases. The clonotype comes from a woman aged 18-35 years in good health. Material for sequencing was blood. CDR3 sequence reads: CSARAQGYEQYF. The CDR3 nucleotides are TGCAGTGCTAGAGCACAGGGCTACGAGCAGTACTTC.